A selection of T cell receptor beta chains follows, all from one sample in a study of blood T cells in healthy people across ages. Each CDR3 protein gets one entry after TCRdb re-called the 5' RACE reads with MiXCR. The repertoire holds about 1,400,000 distinct CDR3 sequences, with around 59% as singletons. The sample was blood. The receptors come from a man younger than 35 in good health. Each CDR3 is given with its conserved first and last residue. Each record gives: J gene, D gene, clone size, V gene, CDR3 length, CDR3 DNA, CDR3 protein. The D gene is left open where the match is weak. Clone size appears in some rows only: once, few, many, or a class for an expanded clone.

TRBJ2-7 | TRBD2 | NA | TRBV4-1 | 16 | TGCGCCAGCAGTCAAGGCGCGGGAGAGCCCTCCGACGAGCAGTACTTC | CASSQGAGEPSDEQYF
TRBJ1-1 | TRBD1 | NA | TRBV5-1 | 14 | TGCGACAGCAGTACTACCCCAGGGGGCACTGAAGCTTTCTTT | CDSSTTPGGTEAFF
TRBJ2-7 | NA | NA | TRBV5-1 | 16 | TGCGCCAGCAGCTTTAATACAGGGAGTTTTGTTGGCGAGCAGTACTTC | CASSFNTGSFVGEQYF
TRBJ1-2 | TRBD1 | NA | TRBV4-3 | 16 | TGCGCCAGCAGCCAACCGCACCGGGACAGGGTCCTTGGCTACACCTTC | CASSQPHRDRVLGYTF
TRBJ1-2 | TRBD1 | NA | TRBV20-1 | 13 | TGCAGTGCCCCGCCGGACAGGGACTATGGCTACACCTTC | CSAPPDRDYGYTF
TRBJ2-3 | NA | NA | TRBV5-1 | 14 | TGCGCCAGCGTGGAAAGGGTTGGCACAGATACGCAGTATTTT | CASVERVGTDTQYF
TRBJ2-2 | TRBD1 | NA | TRBV11-1 | 13 | TGTGCCAGCAGACAGGGGAAAGCCGGGGAGCTGTTTTTT | CASRQGKAGELFF
TRBJ1-2 | NA | NA | TRBV7-9 | 15 | TGTGCCAGCAGCTCAACGACAGGCGGTGGCTCTGGCTACACCTTC | CASSSTTGGGSGYTF
TRBJ2-1 | TRBD2 | NA | TRBV2 | 15 | TGTGCCAGCAGTGAAACCATACTAGCGGGCAATGAGCAGTTCTTC | CASSETILAGNEQFF
TRBJ2-7 | NA | few | TRBV13 | 15 | TGTGCCAGCAGCTTAGGCCTCGAGGGCGGTTACGAGCAGTACTTC | CASSLGLEGGYEQYF
TRBJ2-6 | NA | few | TRBV28 | 18 | TGTGCCAGCAGTCCTTACAGGGGGGGACTCTCTGGGGCCAACGTCCTGACTTTC | CASSPYRGGLSGANVLTF
TRBJ1-1 | TRBD1 | NA | TRBV20-1 | 16 | TGCAGTTCCAGGAGACGCGGGACAGGGCTAAACACTGAAGCTTTCTTT | CSSRRRGTGLNTEAFF
TRBJ1-2 | NA | once | TRBV7-2 | 15 | TGTGCCAGCAGCTTAGGGTTAGGGGGGAGCTATGGCTACACCTTC | CASSLGLGGSYGYTF
TRBJ2-3 | NA | few | TRBV10-3 | 14 | TGTGCCATCAGCGGGACCACAGGCCCAGATACGCAGTATTTT | CAISGTTGPDTQYF
TRBJ2-1 | NA | once | TRBV12-3/TRBV12-4 | 16 | TGTGCCAGCAGGGAAACGGGAGGACAGTCCTACAATGAGCAGTTCTTC | CASRETGGQSYNEQFF
TRBJ2-7 | NA | NA | TRBV29-1 | 13 | TGCAGCGTTGTCGACAACGGTAGCAACGAGCAGTACTTC | CSVVDNGSNEQYF
TRBJ2-6 | NA | once | TRBV2 | 16 | TGTGCCAGCAGTGACGACAGCCCCTCTGGGGCCAACGTCCTGACTTTC | CASSDDSPSGANVLTF
TRBJ2-3 | NA | few | TRBV20-1 | 10 | TGCAGTGCAAGTTTTGATACGCAGTATTTT | CSASFDTQYF
TRBJ2-5 | NA | NA | TRBV2 | 15 | TGTGCCAGCAGTGAGGCGGCCGTGAGCCAAGAGACCCAGTACTTC | CASSEAAVSQETQYF
TRBJ2-3 | NA | NA | TRBV27 | 13 | TGTGCCAGCAGCCCCGATCGGGTCGATACGCAGTATTTT | CASSPDRVDTQYF
TRBJ2-7 | NA | few | TRBV20-1 | 13 | TGCAGTGCTAGAGGCCAACCCTCCTACGAGCAGTACTTC | CSARGQPSYEQYF
TRBJ1-2 | NA | NA | TRBV14 | 15 | TGTGCCAGCAGCCAAGAGATCTATCCCGTCTATGGCTACACCTTC | CASSQEIYPVYGYTF
TRBJ2-7 | TRBD1 | NA | TRBV4-3 | 17 | TGCGCCAGCAGCCAGGACCGGACAGGGGCGGTTAACTACGAGCAGTACTTC | CASSQDRTGAVNYEQYF
TRBJ2-3 | TRBD2 | NA | TRBV25-1 | 16 | TGTGCCAGCAGTGAATGGGGTAGCGGGGAAAAAGATACGCAGTATTTT | CASSEWGSGEKDTQYF
TRBJ2-7 | NA | NA | TRBV5-1 | 15 | TGCGCCAGCAGCTCGGGGGTCTATTACTCCTACGAGCAGTACTTC | CASSSGVYYSYEQYF
TRBJ2-4 | NA | few | TRBV7-9 | 16 | TGTGCCAGCAGCCCTGGGTGGGAAAGGTCGCAAGAACCGCAGTACTTC | CASSPGWERSQEPQYF
TRBJ1-4 | NA | NA | TRBV6-2/TRBV6-3 | 15 | TGTGCCAGCAGGCGGCAGGGGCCGTCTTATGAAAAACTGTTTTTT | CASRRQGPSYEKLFF
TRBJ2-1 | TRBD2 | NA | TRBV20-1 | 15 | TGCAGTGCTTGGGTAGGGCTAGCGGGGAGGAATGAGCAGTTCTTC | CSAWVGLAGRNEQFF
TRBJ2-4 | TRBD1 | few | TRBV6-6 | 14 | TGTGCCAGCAGCACCACAGGGGGGAGGAACATTCAGTACTTC | CASSTTGGRNIQYF
TRBJ1-3 | TRBD1 | NA | TRBV20-1 | 16 | TGCAGTGCTCAACCGGGACAGGGACAGTCTGGAAACACCATATATTTT | CSAQPGQGQSGNTIYF
TRBJ1-2 | NA | few | TRBV7-9 | 15 | TGTGCCAGCAGCCCCTGGACCGCCGCTAACTATGGCTACACCTTC | CASSPWTAANYGYTF
TRBJ2-1 | NA | few | TRBV6-2/TRBV6-3 | 13 | TGTGCCAGCAGATCCTTCGAACAGTTTGAGCAGTTCTTC | CASRSFEQFEQFF
TRBJ2-1 | TRBD2 | NA | TRBV4-3 | 16 | TGCGCCAGCAGCCAAGATCTGACGGGGGGAAGGAATGAGCAGTTCTTC | CASSQDLTGGRNEQFF
TRBJ1-6 | NA | NA | TRBV4-1 | 15 | TGCGCCAGCAGCCAAATGGGGCAGGGGAAGGCACCCCTCCACTTT | CASSQMGQGKAPLHF
TRBJ1-2 | TRBD1 | NA | TRBV20-1 | 17 | TGCAGTGCTAGTAAGATGATAGACAGGGATCGCAACTATGGCTACACCTTC | CSASKMIDRDRNYGYTF
TRBJ1-2 | NA | NA | TRBV27 | 15 | TGTGCCAGCAGTCCCGGGACCCTACCCCACTATGGCTACACCTTC | CASSPGTLPHYGYTF
TRBJ2-4 | NA | few | TRBV4-3 | 15 | TGCGCCAGCAGCCAAGATGAGGGTCAAAGAAACATTCAGTACTTC | CASSQDEGQRNIQYF
TRBJ2-7 | NA | NA | TRBV14 | 14 | TGTGCCAGCAGCCAAGAATACAGTAGTAACGAGCAGTACTTC | CASSQEYSSNEQYF
TRBJ1-4 | NA | NA | TRBV28 | 15 | TGTGCCAGCAGTTTAGATCCAGGGCAGGAAGAAAAACTGTTTTTT | CASSLDPGQEEKLFF
TRBJ2-7 | NA | NA | TRBV7-6 | 15 | TGTGCCAGCAGCCCCCAAATAGGGGTTTTTGACGAGCAGTACTTC | CASSPQIGVFDEQYF
TRBJ2-5 | NA | NA | TRBV20-1 | 14 | TGCAGTGCTCGTAAGGCCGCGGGGCGGGAGACCCAGTACTTC | CSARKAAGRETQYF
TRBJ2-7 | NA | few | TRBV29-1 | 11 | TGCAGCGTTCCAGGGGACGGGGAGCAGTACTTC | CSVPGDGEQYF
TRBJ2-3 | TRBD2 | NA | TRBV7-2 | 15 | TGTGCCAGCAGCTTTAGCGGGGGGGCCCGAGATACGCAGTATTTT | CASSFSGGARDTQYF
TRBJ1-2 | TRBD1 | NA | TRBV10-2 | 16 | TGCGCCAGCAGTGAGGGACAGGGGGTGCCCTCCTATGGCTACACCTTC | CASSEGQGVPSYGYTF
TRBJ1-6 | TRBD1 | few | TRBV25-1 | 14 | TGTGCCAGTTCTGGGGGACAGTATAATTCACCCCTCCACTTT | CASSGGQYNSPLHF
TRBJ1-5 | NA | NA | TRBV27 | 14 | TGTGCCAGCAATCGACGGTATAGCAATCAGCCCCAGCATTTT | CASNRRYSNQPQHF
TRBJ1-1 | NA | NA | TRBV20-1 | 10 | TGCAGTGCTAGAGTGATTGAAGCTTTCTTT | CSARVIEAFF
TRBJ2-1 | TRBD2 | NA | TRBV4-1 | 14 | TGCGCCAGCAGTAGACTAGCGGGGGTTGGTGAGCAGTTCTTC | CASSRLAGVGEQFF
TRBJ2-1 | NA | NA | TRBV10-1 | 14 | TGCGCCAGCAGTGAGTCTCCCGTGGCGGGTGAGCAGTTCTTC | CASSESPVAGEQFF
TRBJ1-2 | NA | few | TRBV3-1 | 13 | TGTGCCAGCAGCCAACAGGGCCACTATGGCTACACCTTC | CASSQQGHYGYTF
TRBJ1-3 | NA | NA | TRBV29-1 | 14 | TGCAGCGTTGGGACGGTGGGTGAATCAAACACCATATATTTT | CSVGTVGESNTIYF
TRBJ1-2 | TRBD1 | NA | TRBV15 | 13 | TGTGCCACCAGCATAGACAGGGGAAATGGCTACACCTTC | CATSIDRGNGYTF
TRBJ2-1 | NA | NA | TRBV10-3 | 13 | TGTGCCATCAGTGAGTCGGCAGGCTATGAGCAGTTCTTC | CAISESAGYEQFF
TRBJ2-5 | NA | NA | TRBV7-9 | 16 | TGTGCCAGCAGCCCCCCTGGCGGGGGCAACCAAGAGACCCAGTACTTC | CASSPPGGGNQETQYF
TRBJ1-1 | NA | once | TRBV6-2/TRBV6-3 | 13 | TGTGCCAGCAATCGAGTCAGGGGCACTGAAGCTTTCTTT | CASNRVRGTEAFF
TRBJ2-1 | TRBD1 | NA | TRBV6-1 | 18 | TGTGCCAGCAGCCCGATACCGGGACAGAGTAGCTCCTACAATGAGCAGTTCTTC | CASSPIPGQSSSYNEQFF